In its sample, the clone carrying this TCR beta chain was seen a few times. TCRdb redid the calling of the RT-PCR reads with MiXCR, one entry per CDR3 protein. The top ten hold 5% to 6.5% of the sample, which has some 880,000 distinct CDR3 sequences, 18% seen once. The data derive from a study of patients and donors after allogeneic stem cell transplantation. The CDR3 runs to 14 residues. The V and J ends lost 6 bases and 7 bases, in that order; junction bases with no gene match: 11. Germline loops: CDR1 DFQATT, CDR2 SNEGSKA (reference sequence). Sequencing input: blood, either unsorted or a sorted T cell fraction (not recorded which). The origin of this receptor is a human donor who was either an allogeneic HSCT recipient or a stem cell or donor lymphocyte infusion donor (not recorded which). It is not recorded whose cells these are; they may come from a transplant donor. The chain uses TRBV20-1 and TRBJ2-2; 7 nucleotides align to TRBD2. CDR3 protein: CSARPLGGGGELFF. The CDR3 DNA reads as TGCAGTGCCCGCCCGCTGGGCGGGGGCGGGGAGCTGTTTTTT.